This TCR beta chain was retrieved from a study of blood T cell repertoires in COVID-19. This clone was counted once. Produced via immunoSEQ multiplex PCR; TCRdb's table is partial and in-frame only. Of about 140,000 clones in the sample, about 79% were seen once. The specimen was peripheral blood. The sequence derives from a woman of 80 years or more with active or convalescent COVID-19.

The CDR3 DNA sequence: TGTGCCAGCAGCCAAGTCAGGGGGAGGTACTCCTATAATTCACCCCTCCACTTT. This sequence encodes CASSQVRGRYSYNSPLHF. The chain joins TRBV3-1 (or the pseudogene TRBV3-2) to TRBJ1-6; the match to TRBD1 covers 7 bases. The CDR3 contains 18 residues. Germline CDR1 is LGHDT and CDR2 is YNNKEL (reference sequence). V lost 1 base to trimming and J lost 0 bases; unmatched junction nucleotides: 6.